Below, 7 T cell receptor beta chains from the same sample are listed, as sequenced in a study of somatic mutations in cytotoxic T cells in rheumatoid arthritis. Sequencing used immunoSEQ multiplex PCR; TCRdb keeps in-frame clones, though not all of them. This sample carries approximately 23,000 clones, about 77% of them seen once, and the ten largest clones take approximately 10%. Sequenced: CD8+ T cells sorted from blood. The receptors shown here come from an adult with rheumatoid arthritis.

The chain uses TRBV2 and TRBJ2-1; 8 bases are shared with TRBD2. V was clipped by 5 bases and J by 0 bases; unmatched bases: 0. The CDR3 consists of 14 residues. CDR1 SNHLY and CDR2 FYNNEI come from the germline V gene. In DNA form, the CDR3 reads TGTGCCAGCAGTAGCGGGAGCTCCTACAATGAGCAGTTCTTC. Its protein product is CASSSGSSYNEQFF.

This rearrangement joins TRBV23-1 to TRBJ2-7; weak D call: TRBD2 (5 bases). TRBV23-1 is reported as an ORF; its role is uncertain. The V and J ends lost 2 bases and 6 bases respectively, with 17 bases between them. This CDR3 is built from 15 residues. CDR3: CASSQREWGFGEQYF. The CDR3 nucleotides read TGCGCCAGCAGTCAAAGGGAGTGGGGTTTCGGCGAGCAGTACTTC.

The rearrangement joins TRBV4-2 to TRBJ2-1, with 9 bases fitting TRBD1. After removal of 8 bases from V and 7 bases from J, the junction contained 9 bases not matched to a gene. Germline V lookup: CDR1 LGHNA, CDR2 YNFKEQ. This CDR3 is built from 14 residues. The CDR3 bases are TGTGCCAGCCGCACCGGGACAGGGCTGAATGAGCAGTTCTTC. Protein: CASRTGTGLNEQFF.

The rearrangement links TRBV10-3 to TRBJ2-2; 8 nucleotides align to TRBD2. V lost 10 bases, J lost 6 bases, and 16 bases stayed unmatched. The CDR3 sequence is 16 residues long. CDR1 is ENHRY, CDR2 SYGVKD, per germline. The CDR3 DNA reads TGTGCCACCTTCGTCGACGGGAGGGCCGGGGCCGGGGAGCTGTTTTTT. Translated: CATFVDGRAGAGELFF.

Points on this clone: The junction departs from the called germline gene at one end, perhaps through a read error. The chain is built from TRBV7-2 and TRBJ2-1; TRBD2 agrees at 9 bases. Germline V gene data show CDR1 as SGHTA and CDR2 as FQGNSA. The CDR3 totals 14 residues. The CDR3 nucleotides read TGTGCCAGCAGCTTAGCGGGACTAGCTGAGCGACAGCTCTTC. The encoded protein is CASSLAGLAERQLF.

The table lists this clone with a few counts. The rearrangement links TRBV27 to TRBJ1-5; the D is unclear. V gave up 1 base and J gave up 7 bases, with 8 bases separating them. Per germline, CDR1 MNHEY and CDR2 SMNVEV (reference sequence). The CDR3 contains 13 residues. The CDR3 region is CASSLWGRQPQHF. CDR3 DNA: TGTGCCAGCAGTTTATGGGGTAGACAGCCCCAGCATTTT.

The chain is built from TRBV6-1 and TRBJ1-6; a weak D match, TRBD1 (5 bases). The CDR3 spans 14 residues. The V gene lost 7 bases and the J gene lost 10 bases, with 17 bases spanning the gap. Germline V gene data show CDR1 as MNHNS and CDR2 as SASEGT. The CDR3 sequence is CASNHRWGGSPLHF. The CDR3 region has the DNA TGTGCCAGCAATCACCGTTGGGGGGGATCACCCCTCCACTTT.